Given below is one TCR beta chain in context. The method was immunoSEQ multiplex PCR; TCRdb's version includes in-frame clones alone and lacks a portion of them. The repertoire holds more than 85,000 clones, with 83% as singletons. V lost 3 bases and J lost 0, with 12 bases in between. Germline lookup yields CDR1 LGHNA and CDR2 YNFKEQ. CDR3 length: 16 residues. The data stem from a study of control samples from healthy donors and cancer patients. V is TRBV4-2 and J is TRBJ1-5; no clear D. Sequencing was performed on blood. The receptor was derived from a woman aged 50 to 60 in good health. In nucleotides, the CDR3 is TGTGCCAGCAGCCAGGTCGGGCAGTATAGCAATCAGCCCCAGCATTTT. Protein product: CASSQVGQYSNQPQHF.